The clone carrying this T cell receptor (beta chain) was found a few times. The data derive from a study of T cells after yellow fever vaccination. Looking at the study overall: With SMART-Seq v4 Ultra Low Input, the fractions containing low cell numbers were prepared.

TCRdb recomputed calls from the 5' RACE reads with MiXCR, one row per CDR3 protein. This table holds about 300,000 distinct CDR3 sequences, 3% to 4.5% found once. The TCR sequence derives from a man aged 18 to 30 who received the YFV17D yellow fever vaccine. The sample here was PBMCs, taken 5 days after the yellow fever booster vaccination.

CDR3 sequence reads: CASSSKGAPSYEQYF. Here the CDR3 DNA reads TGTGCCAGCAGCAGTAAGGGGGCCCCCTCCTACGAGCAGTACTTC. J is TRBJ2-7 and V is TRBV13, with 7 positions matching TRBD1. The CDR3 covers 15 residues. V dropped 5 bases and J dropped 0; count of bases not matched to a gene: 7. Germline values: CDR1 PRHDT, CDR2 FYEKMQ (reference sequence).